The rows below give T cell receptor beta chains drawn from one sample of a study of T cell responses to AZD1222 COVID-19 vaccine. The assay was immunoSEQ multiplex PCR, and TCRdb's table has in-frame clones only and misses some. The sample holds about 130,000 clones, 93% seen once. The source was peripheral blood, collected on day 0 of AZD1222 vaccination. The receptors stem from an adult in good health. Both conserved end residues are part of each CDR3. Each record gives: clone size, D gene, J gene, V gene, CDR3 length, CDR3 protein, CDR3 DNA. D genes are given only for firm matches. Clone size is shown for a subset of rows, as once, few, many or a class of expanded clone.

NA,NA,TRBJ1-2,TRBV20-1,11,CSAGRDYGYTF,TGCAGTGCTGGCCGGGACTATGGCTACACCTTC
NA,TRBD2,TRBJ2-5,TRBV7-8,17,CASSLEELAEPGETQYF,TGTGCCAGCAGCTTAGAGGAACTAGCGGAGCCGGGGGAGACCCAGTACTTC
NA,NA,TRBJ2-7,TRBV13,15,CASRRVLGRHYEQYF,TGTGCCAGCAGGCGGGTTCTAGGGCGACACTACGAGCAGTACTTC
NA,NA,TRBJ1-1,TRBV14,13,CASSQGGLTEAFF,TGTGCCAGCAGCCAAGGAGGGCTCACTGAAGCTTTCTTT
NA,NA,TRBJ1-2,TRBV5-1,17,CASRPLGYGGTNYGYTF,TGCGCCAGCCGCCCCTTGGGATATGGGGGAACTAACTATGGCTACACCTTC
NA,NA,TRBJ1-5,TRBV4-2,15,CASSQDGQGGSPQHF,TGTGCCAGCAGCCAAGACGGCCAAGGTGGTTCGCCCCAGCATTTT
NA,NA,TRBJ1-6,TRBV3-1/TRBV3-2,15,CASSRGSDWTSPLHF,TGTGCCAGCAGCCGAGGGAGCGACTGGACGTCACCCCTCCACTTT
once,NA,TRBJ1-4,TRBV5-1,14,CASSGGGGNEKLFF,TGCGCCAGCAGCGGAGGAGGGGGTAATGAAAAACTGTTTTTT
once,TRBD1,TRBJ2-2,TRBV28,13,CASADRGTGELFF,TGTGCCAGCGCGGACAGGGGGACCGGGGAGCTGTTTTTT
NA,NA,TRBJ2-7,TRBV6-5,12,CASIGYVYEQYF,TGTGCCAGCATCGGCTACGTTTACGAGCAGTACTTC
once,NA,TRBJ1-2,TRBV21-1,17,CASSPQGDRARDYGYTF,TGTGCCAGCAGCCCCCAGGGGGACAGGGCCAGGGACTATGGCTACACCTTC
NA,TRBD1,TRBJ1-4,TRBV4-1,14,CASSQRQGNEKLFF,TGCGCCAGCAGCCAAAGACAGGGTAATGAAAAACTGTTTTTT
NA,TRBD2,TRBJ2-1,TRBV5-1,18,CASSFGLYRGRANNEQFF,TGCGCCAGCAGCTTTGGGCTATATCGAGGGAGGGCCAACAATGAGCAGTTCTTC
NA,NA,TRBJ1-2,TRBV10-3,14,CAISENRDSGGYTF,TGTGCCATCAGTGAGAACAGGGATTCGGGGGGCTACACCTTC
once,NA,TRBJ2-3,TRBV15,17,CATSRGKGLSDTDTQYF,TGTGCCACCAGCAGAGGGAAGGGGTTGTCGGACACAGATACGCAGTATTTT
NA,NA,TRBJ1-5,TRBV19,13,CASSRGWNQPQHF,TGTGCCAGTAGTAGGGGATGGAATCAGCCCCAGCATTTT
NA,NA,TRBJ1-6,TRBV12-5,15,CASGLVQAPNSPLHF,TGTGCTAGTGGTTTGGTACAGGCCCCGAATTCACCCCTCCACTTT
NA,TRBD2,TRBJ2-1,TRBV4-1,16,CASSQDSSGGYNEQFF,TGCGCCAGCAGCCAAGATTCAAGCGGGGGTTACAATGAGCAGTTCTTC
NA,NA,TRBJ1-2,TRBV5-4,13,CASTGRGDYGYTF,TGTGCCAGCACGGGCAGGGGTGACTATGGCTACACCTTC
NA,TRBD2,TRBJ2-5,TRBV11-1,13,CASRLAGVETQYF,TGTGCCAGCAGACTAGCGGGAGTCGAGACCCAGTACTTC
NA,NA,TRBJ2-7,TRBV9,14,CASSVVASSYEQYF,TGTGCCAGCAGCGTAGTTGCCTCGTCCTACGAGCAGTACTTC
NA,NA,TRBJ2-7,TRBV2,14,CASSEARDGYEQYF,TGTGCCAGCAGTGAAGCGAGGGATGGCTACGAGCAGTACTTC
NA,TRBD1,TRBJ1-2,TRBV5-1,15,CASSFPGQVNYGYTF,TGCGCCAGCAGCTTCCCGGGACAGGTTAACTATGGCTACACCTTC
NA,NA,TRBJ2-7,TRBV9,13,CASSVRTVGEQYF,TGTGCCAGCAGCGTCCGGACAGTCGGCGAGCAGTACTTC
NA,NA,TRBJ2-2,TRBV9,14,CASSVVTGSGELFF,TGTGCCAGCAGCGTAGTGACAGGTTCCGGGGAGCTGTTTTTT
NA,NA,TRBJ2-1,TRBV20-1,11,CSASMYNEQFF,TGCAGTGCTAGCATGTACAATGAGCAGTTCTTC
NA,NA,TRBJ2-7,TRBV15,13,CATRTSGSDEQYF,TGTGCCACCAGAACCTCCGGGAGCGACGAGCAGTACTTC
NA,NA,TRBJ1-1,TRBV29-1,13,CSHVRGMNTEAFF,TGCAGCCATGTGCGGGGAATGAACACTGAAGCTTTCTTT
NA,TRBD2,TRBJ2-1,TRBV6-5,13,CASSTSGRPSQFF,TGTGCCAGTTCTACTAGCGGGAGGCCCTCTCAGTTCTTC
NA,NA,TRBJ2-7,TRBV2,16,CASSTRDNPLTYEQYF,TGTGCCAGCAGTACCCGGGACAACCCCCTTACCTACGAGCAGTACTTC
NA,TRBD1,TRBJ1-2,TRBV28,15,CASSLEGQGDYGYTF,TGTGCCAGCAGTTTAGAGGGACAGGGGGACTATGGCTACACCTTC
few,NA,TRBJ2-2,TRBV5-1,16,CASSLEVAANTGELFF,TGCGCCAGCAGCTTGGAGGTAGCGGCAAACACCGGGGAGCTGTTTTTT
NA,NA,TRBJ2-7,TRBV29-1,12,CSAIQGGYEQYF,TGCAGCGCCATACAGGGAGGCTACGAGCAGTACTTC
NA,TRBD2,TRBJ2-1,TRBV9,17,CASSPDRTSGKGDEQFF,TGTGCCAGCAGCCCTGATAGGACTAGCGGGAAAGGCGATGAGCAGTTCTTC
NA,NA,TRBJ2-7,TRBV12-3/TRBV12-4,13,CASSPGGPYEQYF,TGTGCCAGCAGCCCCGGAGGGCCCTACGAGCAGTACTTC
NA,TRBD1,TRBJ2-1,TRBV2,14,CASGGDREVNEQFF,TGTGCCAGCGGGGGGGACAGGGAGGTCAATGAGCAGTTCTTC